This TCR beta chain was retrieved from a study of T cell responses to AZD1222 COVID-19 vaccine. This CDR3 region has 15 residues. Germline values: CDR1 MNHEY, CDR2 SVGAGI. The V end lost 10 bases, the J end lost 4 bases, and 23 bases lay between the germline ends. The table came from immunoSEQ multiplex PCR; TCRdb's copy has only in-frame clones and leaves some out. The sample consists of 150,000 or so clones, just under 90% of them appearing once. Study results and caveats: It was only six AZD1222 recipients who were seropositive at baseline. A mostly white British donor set with more females was recruited, and clonal diversity was possibly underestimated. Nearly half of unique spike-specific TCRs reportedly avoided B.1.351 and B.1.1.7 mutated regions. The CD4 TCRs associated with vaccination extended across spike and predominated at 160-218 and 743-854.

Concerning this clone itself: Its antigen is currently unknown.

The genes are TRBV6-5 and TRBJ2-7; D may correspond to TRBD1 or TRBD2 (9 bases each). The sequencing used peripheral blood, collected 28 days after the second dose of the MenACWY control vaccine. This TCR was recovered from an adult who received the MenACWY meningococcal vaccine as a control. CDR3 DNA sequence: TGTGCCATATGGCGGGAGGGGACAGGGACTTACGAGCAGTACTTC. Amino acid sequence: CAIWREGTGTYEQYF.